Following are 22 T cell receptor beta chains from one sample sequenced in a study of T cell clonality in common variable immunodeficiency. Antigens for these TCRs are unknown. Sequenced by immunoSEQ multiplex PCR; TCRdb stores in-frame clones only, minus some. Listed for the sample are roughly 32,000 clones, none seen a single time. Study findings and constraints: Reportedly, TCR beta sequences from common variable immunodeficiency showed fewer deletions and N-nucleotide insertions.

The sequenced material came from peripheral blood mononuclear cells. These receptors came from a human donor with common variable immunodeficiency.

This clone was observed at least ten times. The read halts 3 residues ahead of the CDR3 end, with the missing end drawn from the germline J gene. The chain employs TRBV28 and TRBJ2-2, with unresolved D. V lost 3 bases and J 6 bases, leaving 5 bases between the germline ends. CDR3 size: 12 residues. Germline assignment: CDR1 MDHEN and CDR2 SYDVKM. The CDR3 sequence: CASSFGSGELFF. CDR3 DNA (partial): TGTGCCAGCAGTTTCGGGTCCGGGGAG.

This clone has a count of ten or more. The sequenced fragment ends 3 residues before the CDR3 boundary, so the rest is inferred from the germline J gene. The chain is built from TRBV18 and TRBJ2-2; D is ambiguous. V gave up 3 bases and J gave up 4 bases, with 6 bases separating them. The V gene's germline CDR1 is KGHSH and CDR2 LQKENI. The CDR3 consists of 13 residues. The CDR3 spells CASSPTSTGELFF. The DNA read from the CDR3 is TGTGCCAGCTCACCTACCAGCACCGGGGAG. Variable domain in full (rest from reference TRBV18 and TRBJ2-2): NAGVMQNPRHLVRRRGQEARLRCSPMKGHSHVYWYRQLPEEGLKFMVYLQKENIIDESGMPKERFSAEFPKEGPSILRIQQVVRGDSAAYFCASSPTSTGELFFGEGSRLTVL.

CDR3 DNA (partial): TGTGCCAGTAGTCCACCGGGACTAGCGGGAGTCAATGAG. The encoded protein is CASSPPGLAGVNE. The complete CDR3 sequence is CASSPPGLAGVNEQFF. The chain employs TRBV19 and TRBJ2-1, with 14 bases matching TRBD2. The read terminates 3 residues ahead of where the CDR3 ends, so the germline J gene completes it. Germline CDR1 LNHDA, CDR2 SQIVND (reference sequence). CDR3 size: 16 residues. Unmatched junction bases numbered 6, after V lost 5 bases and J lost 6 bases.

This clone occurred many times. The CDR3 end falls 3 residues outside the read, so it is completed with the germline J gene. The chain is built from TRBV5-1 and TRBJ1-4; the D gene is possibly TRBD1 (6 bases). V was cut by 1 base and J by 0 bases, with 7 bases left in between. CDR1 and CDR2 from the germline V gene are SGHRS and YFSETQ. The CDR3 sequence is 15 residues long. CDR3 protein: CASSLRTATNEKLFF. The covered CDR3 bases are TGCGCCAGCAGCTTGAGGACAGCAACTAATGAAAAA.

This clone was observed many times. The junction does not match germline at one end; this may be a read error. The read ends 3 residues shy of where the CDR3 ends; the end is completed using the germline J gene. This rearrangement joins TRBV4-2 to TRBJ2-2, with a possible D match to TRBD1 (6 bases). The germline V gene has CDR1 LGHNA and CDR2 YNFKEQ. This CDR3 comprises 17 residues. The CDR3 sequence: CASSQDMLRDTPGELFF. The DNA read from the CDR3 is TGCGCCAGCAGCCAAGATATGTTAAGGGACACCCCCGGGGAG.

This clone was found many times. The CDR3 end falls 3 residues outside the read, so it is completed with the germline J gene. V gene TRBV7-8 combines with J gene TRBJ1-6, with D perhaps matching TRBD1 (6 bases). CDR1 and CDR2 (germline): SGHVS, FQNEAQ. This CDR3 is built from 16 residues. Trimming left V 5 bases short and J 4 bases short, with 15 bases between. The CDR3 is CASSLYRVPYNSPLHF. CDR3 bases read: TGTGCCAGCAGCCTATACAGGGTTCCTTATAATTCACCC.

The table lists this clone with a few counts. Incomplete CDR3 DNA: TGTGCCTGGAGTGTAGGGCAGCTCACCGGGGAG. Amino acid sequence: CAWSVGQLTGE. The CDR3 in full is CAWSVGQLTGELFF. V is TRBV30 and J is TRBJ2-2; no firm D call. The read finishes 3 residues shy of the CDR3 end, and the germline J gene is used to complete it. V was cut by 0 bases and J by 4 bases, with 9 bases left in between. Germline V gene lookup returns CDR1 GTSNPN and CDR2 SVGIG (reference sequence). CDR3 length: 14 residues. Full variable domain (outside the CDR3, taken from reference TRBV30 and TRBJ2-2): SQTIHQWPATLVQPVGSPLSLECTVEGTSNPNLYWYRQAAGRGLQLLFYSVGIGQISSEVPQNLSASRPQDRQFILSSKKLLLSDSGFYLCAWSVGQLTGELFFGEGSRLTVL.

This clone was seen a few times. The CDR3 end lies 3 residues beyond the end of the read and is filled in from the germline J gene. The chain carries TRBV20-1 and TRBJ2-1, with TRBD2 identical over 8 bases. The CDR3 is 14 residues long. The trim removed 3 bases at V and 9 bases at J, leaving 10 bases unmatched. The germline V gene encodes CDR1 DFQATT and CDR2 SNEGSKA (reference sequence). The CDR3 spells CSASRPGTRAEQFF. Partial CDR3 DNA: TGCAGTGCTAGTCGCCCCGGGACTAGGGCTGAG.

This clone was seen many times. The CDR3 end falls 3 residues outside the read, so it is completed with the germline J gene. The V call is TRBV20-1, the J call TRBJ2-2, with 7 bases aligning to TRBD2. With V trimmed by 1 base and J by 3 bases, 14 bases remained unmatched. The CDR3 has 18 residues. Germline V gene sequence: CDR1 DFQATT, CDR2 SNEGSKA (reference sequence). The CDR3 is CSARALKAGGSDTGELFF. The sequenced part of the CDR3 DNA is TGCAGTGCTAGAGCCTTGAAGGCGGGCGGGAGTGACACCGGGGAG.

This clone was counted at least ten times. This chain's CDR3 is CASSLSVDTQYF. CDR3 bases read: TGCGCCAGCAGCTTGTCAGTAGATACG. The gene calls are TRBV5-1 and TRBJ2-3; D gene ambiguous. The observed sequence ends 3 residues before the CDR3 terminus, with the missing tail filled in from the germline J gene. V was trimmed by 1 base and J by 5 bases, leaving 5 bases between them. Germline V gene lookup returns CDR1 SGHRS and CDR2 YFSETQ. The CDR3 runs to 12 residues.

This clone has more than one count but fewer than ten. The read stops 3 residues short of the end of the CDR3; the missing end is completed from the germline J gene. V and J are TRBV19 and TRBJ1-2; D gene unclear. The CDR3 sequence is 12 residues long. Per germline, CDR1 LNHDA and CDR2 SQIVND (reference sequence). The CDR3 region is CASSSYEGGYTF. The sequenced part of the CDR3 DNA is TGTGCCAGTAGTTCTTACGAGGGCGGC. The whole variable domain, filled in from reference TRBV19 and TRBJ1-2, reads DGGITQSPKYLFRKEGQNVTLSCEQNLNHDAMYWYRQDPGQGLRLIYYSQIVNDFQKGDIAEGYSVSREKKESFPLTVTSAQKNPTAFYLCASSSYEGGYTFGSGTRLTVV.

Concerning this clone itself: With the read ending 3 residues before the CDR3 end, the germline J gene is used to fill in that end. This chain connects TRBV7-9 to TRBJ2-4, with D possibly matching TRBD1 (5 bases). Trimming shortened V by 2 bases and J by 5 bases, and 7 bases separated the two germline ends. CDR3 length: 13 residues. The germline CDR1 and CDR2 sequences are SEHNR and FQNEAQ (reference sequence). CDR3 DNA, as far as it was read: TGTGCCAGCAGCTTAAGGGGCCAAAACATT. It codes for CASSLRGQNI. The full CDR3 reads CASSLRGQNIQYF.

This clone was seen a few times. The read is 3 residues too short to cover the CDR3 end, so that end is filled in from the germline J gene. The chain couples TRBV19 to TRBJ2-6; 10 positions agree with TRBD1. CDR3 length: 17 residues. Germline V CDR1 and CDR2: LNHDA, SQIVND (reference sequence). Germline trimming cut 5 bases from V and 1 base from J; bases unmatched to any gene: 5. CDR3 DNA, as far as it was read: TGTGCCAGTAGTCGGGACAGGGGATTTTCTGGGGCCAACGTC. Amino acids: CASSRDRGFSGANV. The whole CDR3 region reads CASSRDRGFSGANVLTF.

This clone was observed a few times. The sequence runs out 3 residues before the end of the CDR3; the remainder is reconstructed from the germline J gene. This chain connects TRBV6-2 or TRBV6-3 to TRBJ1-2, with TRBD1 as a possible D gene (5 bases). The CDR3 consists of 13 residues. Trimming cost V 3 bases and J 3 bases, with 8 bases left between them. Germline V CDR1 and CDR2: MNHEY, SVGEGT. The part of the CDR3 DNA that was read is TGTGCCAGCAGTTATACGGGGGACTATGGC. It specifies CASSYTGDYG. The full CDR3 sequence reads CASSYTGDYGYTF.

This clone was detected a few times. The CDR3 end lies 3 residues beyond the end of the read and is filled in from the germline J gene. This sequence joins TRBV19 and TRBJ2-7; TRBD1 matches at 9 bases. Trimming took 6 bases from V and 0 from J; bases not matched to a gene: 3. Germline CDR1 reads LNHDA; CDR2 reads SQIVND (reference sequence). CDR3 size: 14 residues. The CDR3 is CASRPTGGSYEQYF. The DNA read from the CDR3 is TGTGCCAGTAGGCCGACAGGGGGCTCCTACGAG. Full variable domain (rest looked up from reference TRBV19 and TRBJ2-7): DGGITQSPKYLFRKEGQNVTLSCEQNLNHDAMYWYRQDPGQGLRLIYYSQIVNDFQKGDIAEGYSVSREKKESFPLTVTSAQKNPTAFYLCASRPTGGSYEQYFGPGTRLTVT.

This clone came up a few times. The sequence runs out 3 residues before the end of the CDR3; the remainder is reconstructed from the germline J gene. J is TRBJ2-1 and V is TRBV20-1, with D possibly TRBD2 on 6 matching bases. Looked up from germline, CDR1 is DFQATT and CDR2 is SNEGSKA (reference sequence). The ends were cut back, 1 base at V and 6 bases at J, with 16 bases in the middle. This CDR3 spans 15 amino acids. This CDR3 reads CSARVHWAGTNEQFF. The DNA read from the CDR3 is TGCAGTGCTAGAGTGCACTGGGCGGGGACCAATGAG.

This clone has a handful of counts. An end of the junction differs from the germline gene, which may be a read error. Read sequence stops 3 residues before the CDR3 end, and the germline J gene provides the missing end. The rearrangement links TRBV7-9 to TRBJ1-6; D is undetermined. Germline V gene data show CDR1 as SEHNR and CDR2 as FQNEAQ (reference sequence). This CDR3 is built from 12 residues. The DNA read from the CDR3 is TGTTCCAGCAGCTTCGATAATTCACCC. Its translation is CSSSFDNSP. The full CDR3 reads CSSSFDNSPLHF.

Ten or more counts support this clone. The CDR3 DNA, read in part, is TGCAGCGTTGCACAGGGAATAGCCTACGAG. Residues: CSVAQGIAYE. The full-length CDR3 reads as CSVAQGIAYEQYF. The rearrangement links TRBV29-1 to TRBJ2-7; D possibly corresponds to TRBD1 (6 bases). The sequenced fragment ends 3 residues before the CDR3 boundary, so the rest is inferred from the germline J gene. CDR1 and CDR2 (germline): SQVTM, ANQGSEA. V lost 4 bases and J 2 bases, leaving 12 bases between the germline ends. CDR3 length: 13 residues.

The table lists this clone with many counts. This chain's CDR3 is CSVVGWRGRMKAFF. The part of the CDR3 DNA that was read is TGCAGCGTTGTGGGTTGGAGGGGGCGCATGAAA. The V and J genes are TRBV29-1 and TRBJ1-1, with TRBD1 identical over 7 bases. Read data end 3 residues before the CDR3 end; the end is taken from the germline J gene. This CDR3 spans 14 amino acids. The germline CDR1 and CDR2 sequences are SQVTM and ANQGSEA.

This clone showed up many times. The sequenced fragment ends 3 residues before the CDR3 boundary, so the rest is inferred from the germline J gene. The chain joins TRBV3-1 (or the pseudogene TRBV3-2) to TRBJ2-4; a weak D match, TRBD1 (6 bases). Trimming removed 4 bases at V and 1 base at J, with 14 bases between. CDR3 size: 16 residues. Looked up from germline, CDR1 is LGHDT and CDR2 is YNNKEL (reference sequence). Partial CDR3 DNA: TGTGCCAGCAGCCTCTTTATCCAGGGGGCCAAAAACATT. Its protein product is CASSLFIQGAKNI. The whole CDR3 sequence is CASSLFIQGAKNIQYF.

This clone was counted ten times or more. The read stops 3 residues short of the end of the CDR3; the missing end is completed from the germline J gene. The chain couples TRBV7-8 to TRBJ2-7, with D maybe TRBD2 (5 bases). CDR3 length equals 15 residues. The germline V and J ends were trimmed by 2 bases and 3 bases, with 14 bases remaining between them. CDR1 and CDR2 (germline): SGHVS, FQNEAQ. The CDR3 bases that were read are TGTGCCAGCAGCTTATACGGGGAAAATTTCTACGAG. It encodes CASSLYGENFYE. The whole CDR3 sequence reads CASSLYGENFYEQYF.

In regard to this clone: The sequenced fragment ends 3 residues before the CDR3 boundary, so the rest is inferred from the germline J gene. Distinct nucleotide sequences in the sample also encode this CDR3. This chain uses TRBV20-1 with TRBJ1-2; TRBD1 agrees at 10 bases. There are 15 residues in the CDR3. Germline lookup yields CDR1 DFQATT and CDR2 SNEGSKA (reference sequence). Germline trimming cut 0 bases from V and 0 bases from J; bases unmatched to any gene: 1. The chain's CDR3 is CSARDGTGANYGYTF. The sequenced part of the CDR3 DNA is TGCAGTGCTAGAGACGGGACAGGGGCTAACTATGGC.